These 23 T cell receptor beta chains came from one sample sequenced in a study of identical twins. TCRdb recomputed calls from the 5' RACE reads with MiXCR, one row per CDR3 protein. In the table there are about 190,000 distinct CDR3 sequences, about 16% of which are singletons. The same specimen was also included in a second study, on T cells expressing NK-cell markers.

Sequenced input: CD8+ T cells sorted from blood. The receptors come from a young woman in good health.

This clonotype was seen a few times. A read error may account for a junction end that differs from germline. The CDR3 sequence is CSVEDRGMNTEAFF. Here the CDR3 DNA reads TGCAGCGTGGAAGACAGGGGGATGAACACTGAAGCTTTCTTT. The V gene is TRBV29-1, the J gene TRBJ1-1; TRBD1 matches 9 bases. Germline values: CDR1 SQVTM, CDR2 ANQGSEA. CDR3 length: 14 amino acids.

This clonotype was seen a handful of times. The chain joins TRBV9 to TRBJ2-2; D may be TRBD2 (5 bases). V lost 3 bases to trimming and J lost 7 bases, with 13 bases between them. Germline V gene data show CDR1 as SGDLS and CDR2 as YYNGEE. This CDR3 has 14 amino acids. The CDR3, as DNA: TGTGCCAGCAGCGACTGGACTGCGGGCGGGGAGCTGTTTTTT. The encoded protein is CASSDWTAGGELFF.

This sequence joins TRBV27 and TRBJ2-7; 10 bases align to TRBD2. The germline gives CDR1 MNHEY, CDR2 SMNVEV (reference sequence). The V segment lost 6 bases and the J segment 3 bases; nucleotides outside the gene matches: 11. The CDR3 is made up of 16 amino acids. The CDR3 DNA is TGTGCCAGCAGCGCTAGCGGGAGAAGTTCCCTCTACGAGCAGTACTTC. Translation: CASSASGRSSLYEQYF.

The chain joins TRBV29-1 to TRBJ2-1, with a weak D call TRBD2 (6 bases). This CDR3 is 13 amino acids long. The V gene lost 8 bases and the J gene lost 4 bases, with 15 bases spanning the gap. Germline V gene sequence: CDR1 SQVTM, CDR2 ANQGSEA. The CDR3 loop reads CSTPGTSYNEQFF. The CDR3, as DNA: TGCAGCACCCCCGGGACTTCTTACAATGAGCAGTTCTTC.

There are a few counts of this clonotype. V and J are TRBV21-1 and TRBJ1-5; the table's TRBD1 call for D was not verified on the DNA. TRBV21-1 is marked as a pseudogene. The CDR3 covers 15 residues. CDR3 nucleotide sequence: TGTGCCAGCAGCAAAGACCAGGGGTCCTATCAGCCCCAGCATTTT. It encodes CASSKDQGSYQPQHF.

The genes are TRBV11-2 and TRBJ2-1; possible D gene TRBD1, 7 bases. The germline V gene has CDR1 SGHAT and CDR2 FQNNGV. The V gene lost 8 bases and the J gene lost 2 bases, with 10 bases spanning the gap. The CDR3 runs to 13 residues. CDR3 in DNA: TGTGCCAGCGCGGGACAGCCCTACAATGAGCAGTTCTTC. Residues: CASAGQPYNEQFF.

This clonotype was counted only a few times. V usage is TRBV7-2 and J usage is TRBJ2-2; D unclear. Germline assignment: CDR1 SGHTA and CDR2 FQGNSA. Deletions cut 5 bases from V and 7 bases from J, with 20 bases between. The CDR3 is 16 residues long. CDR3 nucleotide sequence: TGTGCCAGCAGCCCGGGTTTTACTCGCGGAAGCGGGGAGCTGTTTTTT. It is translated as CASSPGFTRGSGELFF. Based on the CDR3 plus reference TRBV7-2 and TRBJ2-2, the full variable domain is GAGVSQSPSNKVTEKGKDVELRCDPISGHTALYWYRQSLGQGLEFLIYFQGNSAPDKSGLPSDRFSAERTGGSVSTLTIQRTQQEDSAVYLCASSPGFTRGSGELFFGEGSRLTVL.

This clonotype has only a few counts. This chain links TRBV7-9 with TRBJ2-7; a weak D match, TRBD2 (5 bases). Trimming cost V 6 bases and J 3 bases, with 15 bases left between them. Germline V lookup: CDR1 SEHNR, CDR2 FQNEAQ (reference sequence). This CDR3 comprises 14 residues. CDR3 residues: CASSYGVRDYEQYF. In DNA, the CDR3 is TGTGCCAGCAGTTATGGAGTCCGGGACTACGAGCAGTACTTC.

The genes are TRBV11-1 and TRBJ1-2; 8 nucleotides match TRBD1. The trim removed 4 bases at V and 2 bases at J, leaving 18 bases unmatched. The CDR3 extends over 19 amino acids. In germline, CDR1 is SGHAT, CDR2 FQDESV (reference sequence). The DNA of the CDR3 is TGTGCCAGCAGCTCCACATTAGTCGACAGGCCAGGGGGCAACTATGGCTACACCTTC. Protein sequence: CASSSTLVDRPGGNYGYTF.

This clonotype was picked up a small number of times. The rearrangement links TRBV6-5 to TRBJ2-7, with TRBD1 matching over 7 bases. Looked up from germline, CDR1 is MNHEY and CDR2 is SVGAGI. The V segment lost 7 bases and the J segment 1 base; nucleotides outside the gene matches: 1. The CDR3 is 12 amino acids. CDR3 residues: CASTGQSYEQYF. The DNA of the CDR3 is TGTGCCAGCACGGGACAGTCCTACGAGCAGTACTTC.

The chain joins TRBV4-1 to TRBJ2-6; 8 nucleotides agree with TRBD1. Germline V gene lookup returns CDR1 MGHRA and CDR2 YSYEKL. The CDR3 contains 17 residues. Trimming removed 0 bases from V and 1 base from J; junction bases left unmatched: 2. The CDR3: CASSQEDRVSGANVLTF. Written as DNA, the CDR3 is TGCGCCAGCAGCCAAGAGGACAGGGTATCTGGGGCCAACGTCCTGACTTTC.

This clonotype was seen more than once but under ten times. This chain joins TRBV14 and TRBJ2-1, with 10 bases identical to TRBD1. CDR3 size: 15 residues. Germline CDR1 and CDR2: SGHDN and FVKESK. V lost 3 bases, J lost 8 bases, and 7 bases stayed unmatched. The DNA of the CDR3 is TGTGCCAGCAGCCAGGGACAGGGGCGCCTCGATGAGCAGTTCTTC. Amino acid sequence: CASSQGQGRLDEQFF. Together with reference TRBV14 and TRBJ2-1, the CDR3 gives the full variable domain: EAGVTQFPSHSVIEKGQTVTLRCDPISGHDNLYWYRRVMGKEIKFLLHFVKESKQDESGMPNNRFLAERTGGTYSTLKVQPAELEDSGVYFCASSQGQGRLDEQFFGPGTRLTVL.

This clonotype has only a few counts. In DNA, the CDR3 is TGTGCCAGCAGCCTGCTTAGCGGGGGGGCGAACACCGGGGAGCTGTTTTTT. It is translated as CASSLLSGGANTGELFF. The chain joins TRBV7-6 to TRBJ2-2; 11 bases match TRBD2. V lost 5 bases, J lost 0 bases, and 5 bases stayed unmatched. The CDR3 is 17 amino acids. Germline assignment: CDR1 SGHVS and CDR2 FNYEAQ.

This rearrangement joins TRBV14 to TRBJ2-1, with 7 bases aligning to TRBD1. Germline CDR1 SGHDN, CDR2 FVKESK. The CDR3 covers 16 residues. The J segment lost 8 bases and the V segment lost 3 bases, leaving 13 bases of the junction unmatched. CDR3 in amino acids: CASSQIRAGGLDEQFF. In nucleotides, the CDR3 is TGTGCCAGCAGCCAGATAAGGGCAGGGGGTTTGGATGAGCAGTTCTTC.

V is TRBV4-3 and J is TRBJ1-2; D unclear. The CDR3 is 14 residues long. Germline V gene data show CDR1 as LGHNA and CDR2 as YSLEER. V lost 3 bases and J lost 6, with 14 bases in between. DNA of the CDR3: TGCGCCAGCAGCCATTTACTAAAGGGAGATGGCTACACCTTC. Amino acid sequence: CASSHLLKGDGYTF.

V gene TRBV29-1 combines with J gene TRBJ1-1, with D uncertain. CDR3 size: 12 residues. The ends were cut back, 0 bases at V and 2 bases at J, with 4 bases in the middle. In germline, CDR1 is SQVTM, CDR2 ANQGSEA. CDR3 residues: CSVEEVNTEAFF. DNA of the CDR3: TGCAGCGTTGAAGAGGTAAACACTGAAGCTTTCTTT.

The genes are TRBV9 and TRBJ2-7, with TRBD2 matching over 13 bases. J was trimmed by 5 bases and V by 0 bases; bases with no gene match: 2. The germline CDR1 and CDR2 sequences are SGDLS and YYNGEE. This CDR3 region has 15 residues. The CDR3 region has the DNA TGTGCCAGCAGCGTAGAAGGACTAGCGGGGGACGAGCAGTACTTC. It translates to CASSVEGLAGDEQYF.

This clonotype was detected a few times. The chain uses TRBV19 and TRBJ2-3; TRBD1 might be the D (6 bases). The V end lost 5 bases, the J end lost 9 bases, and 18 bases lay between the germline ends. Germline CDR1 and CDR2: LNHDA and SQIVND (reference sequence). The CDR3 loop spans 14 amino acids. CDR3 bases: TGTGCCAGTAGTCCCTTCCAGGGGAGACAAACGCAGTATTTT. It yields the protein CASSPFQGRQTQYF. Full variable domain (rest looked up from reference TRBV19 and TRBJ2-3): DGGITQSPKYLFRKEGQNVTLSCEQNLNHDAMYWYRQDPGQGLRLIYYSQIVNDFQKGDIAEGYSVSREKKESFPLTVTSAQKNPTAFYLCASSPFQGRQTQYFGPGTRLTVL.

J is TRBJ1-2 and V is TRBV7-9; weak D call: TRBD1 (6 bases). The CDR3 sequence is 15 residues long. Trimming stripped 5 bases from V and 1 base from J, with 14 bases between. Per the germline V gene, CDR1 is SEHNR and CDR2 is FQNEAQ (reference sequence). The CDR3 sequence: CASSHMTGFNYGYTF. The CDR3, as DNA: TGTGCCAGCAGCCATATGACAGGCTTTAACTATGGCTACACCTTC.

This chain joins TRBV29-1 and TRBJ2-1; D remains unclear. CDR3 length: 13 residues. From germline, CDR1 is SQVTM and CDR2 ANQGSEA. The V gene lost 3 bases and the J gene lost 5 bases, with 11 bases spanning the gap. The CDR3 coding sequence is TGCAGCGTTGATGTTCCACCTAACAATGAGCAGTTCTTC. It translates to CSVDVPPNNEQFF.

The rearrangement uses TRBV27 and TRBJ1-2; tentative D call: TRBD1 (5 bases). The CDR3 has 13 residues. Per the germline V gene, CDR1 is MNHEY and CDR2 is SMNVEV (reference sequence). The V gene lost 2 bases and the J gene lost 5 bases, with 9 bases spanning the gap. The CDR3 protein is CASSLLRGYGYTF. For the CDR3, the DNA is TGTGCCAGCAGTTTACTGAGGGGATATGGCTACACCTTC.

This rearrangement joins TRBV12-3 or TRBV12-4 to TRBJ2-7; D remains unclear. The CDR3 contains 13 residues. Trimming left V 1 base short and J 4 bases short, with 8 bases between. This CDR3 reads CASSLESVYEQYF. CDR3 DNA sequence: TGTGCCAGCAGTTTAGAATCGGTGTACGAGCAGTACTTC.

The sample holds many counts of this clonotype. The chain joins TRBV5-6 to TRBJ2-3; D unresolved. V lost 2 bases and J 5 bases, leaving 6 bases between the germline ends. The length of the CDR3 is 12 residues. Germline CDR1 and CDR2: SGHDT and YYEEEE. CDR3 in DNA: TGTGCCAGCAGCTTAGGCCGAGATACGCAGTATTTT. Amino acid sequence: CASSLGRDTQYF. Supplemented by reference TRBV5-6 and TRBJ2-3, the full variable domain reads DAGVTQSPTHLIKTRGQQVTLRCSPKSGHDTVSWYQQALGQGPQFIFQYYEEEERQRGNFPDRFSGHQFPNYSSELNVNALLLGDSALYLCASSLGRDTQYFGPGTRLTVL.